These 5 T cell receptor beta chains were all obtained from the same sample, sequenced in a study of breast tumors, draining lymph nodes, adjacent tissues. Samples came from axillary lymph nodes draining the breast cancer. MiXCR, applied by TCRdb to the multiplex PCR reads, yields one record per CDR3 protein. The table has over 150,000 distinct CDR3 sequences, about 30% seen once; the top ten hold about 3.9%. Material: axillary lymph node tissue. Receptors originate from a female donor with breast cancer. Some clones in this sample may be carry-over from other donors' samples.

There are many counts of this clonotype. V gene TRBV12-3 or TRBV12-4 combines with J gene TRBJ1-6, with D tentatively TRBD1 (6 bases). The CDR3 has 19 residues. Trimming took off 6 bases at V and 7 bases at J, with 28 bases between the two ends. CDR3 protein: CASRTGTNLGYKSNSPLHF. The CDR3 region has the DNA TGTGCCAGCAGAACCGGGACAAACTTGGGGTACAAGTCAAATTCACCCCTCCACTTT.

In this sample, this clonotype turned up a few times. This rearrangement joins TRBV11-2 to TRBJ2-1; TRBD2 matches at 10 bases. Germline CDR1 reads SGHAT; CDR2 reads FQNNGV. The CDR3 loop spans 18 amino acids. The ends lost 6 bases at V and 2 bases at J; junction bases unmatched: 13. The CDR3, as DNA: TGTGCCAGCAGGCGCCTAGCGGGAGCGCCCCCTACCTACAATGAGCAGTTCTTC. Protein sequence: CASRRLAGAPPTYNEQFF.

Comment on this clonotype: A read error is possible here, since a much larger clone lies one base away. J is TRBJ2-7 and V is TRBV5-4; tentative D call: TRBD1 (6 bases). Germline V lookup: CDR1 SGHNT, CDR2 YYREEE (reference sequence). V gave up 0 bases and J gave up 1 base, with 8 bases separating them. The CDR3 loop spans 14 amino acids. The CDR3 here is CASSLEDRSYEQYF. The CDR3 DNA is TGTGCCAGCAGCTTGGAGGACAGATCCTACGAGCAGTACTTC.

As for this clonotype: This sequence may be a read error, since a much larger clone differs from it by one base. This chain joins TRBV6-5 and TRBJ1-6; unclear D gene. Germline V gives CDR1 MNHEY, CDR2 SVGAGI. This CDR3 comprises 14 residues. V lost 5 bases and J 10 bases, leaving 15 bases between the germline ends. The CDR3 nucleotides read TGTGCCAGCAGTCACACCCGCACTGGGTCACCCCTCCACTTT. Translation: CASSHTRTGSPLHF.

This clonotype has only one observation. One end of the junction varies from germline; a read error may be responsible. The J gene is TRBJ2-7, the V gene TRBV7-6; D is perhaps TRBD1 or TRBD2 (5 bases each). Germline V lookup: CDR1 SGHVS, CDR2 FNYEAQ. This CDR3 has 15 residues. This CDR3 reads CASSLERTNFYEQRF. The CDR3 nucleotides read TGTGCCAGCAGCTTAGAGCGGACAAATTTCTACGAGCAGCGCTTC.